This T cell receptor beta chain was retrieved from a study of liver allograft versus peripheral blood T cells. At the level of the study: Transplanted-liver T cell receptor repertoires were compared with recipients' peripheral blood repertoires.

This clonotype has ten or more counts. TCRdb reprocessed the reads with MiXCR, giving one entry per CDR3 protein. The sample shows about 15,000 distinct CDR3 sequences, 20% to 25% of them seen only once. The CDR3 spans 11 residues. V was clipped by 6 bases and J by 4 bases, with 6 bases between them. Per the germline V gene, CDR1 is LNHDA and CDR2 is SQIVND (reference sequence). This chain uses TRBV19 with TRBJ1-1; D gene unclear. This receptor was taken from a human patient who had a liver transplant. Some T cells may be the graft donor's. This CDR3 reads CASRSGTEAFF. DNA of the CDR3: TGTGCCAGTAGGTCGGGCACTGAAGCTTTCTTT.